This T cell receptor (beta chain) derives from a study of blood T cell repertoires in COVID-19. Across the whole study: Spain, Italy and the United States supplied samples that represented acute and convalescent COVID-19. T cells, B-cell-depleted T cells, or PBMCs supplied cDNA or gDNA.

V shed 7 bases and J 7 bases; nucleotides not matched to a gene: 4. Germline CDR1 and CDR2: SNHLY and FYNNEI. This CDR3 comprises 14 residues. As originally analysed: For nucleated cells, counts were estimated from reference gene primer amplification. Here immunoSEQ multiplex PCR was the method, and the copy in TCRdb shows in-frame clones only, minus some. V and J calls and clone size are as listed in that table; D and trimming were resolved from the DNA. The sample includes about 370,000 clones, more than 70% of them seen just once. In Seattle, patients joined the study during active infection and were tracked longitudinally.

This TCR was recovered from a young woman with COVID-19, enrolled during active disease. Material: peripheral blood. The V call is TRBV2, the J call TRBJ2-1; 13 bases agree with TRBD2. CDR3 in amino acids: CASKTSGRANEQFF. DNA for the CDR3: TGTGCCAGCAAAACTAGCGGGAGGGCAAATGAGCAGTTCTTC.